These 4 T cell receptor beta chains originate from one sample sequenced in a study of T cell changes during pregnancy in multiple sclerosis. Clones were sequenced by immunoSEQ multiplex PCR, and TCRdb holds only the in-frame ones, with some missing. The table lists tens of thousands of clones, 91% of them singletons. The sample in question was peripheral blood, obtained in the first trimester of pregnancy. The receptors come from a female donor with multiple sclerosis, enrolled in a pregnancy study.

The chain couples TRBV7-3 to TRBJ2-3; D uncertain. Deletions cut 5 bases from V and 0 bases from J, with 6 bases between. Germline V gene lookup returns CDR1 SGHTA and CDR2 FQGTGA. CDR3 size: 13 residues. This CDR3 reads CASSPGSTDTQYF. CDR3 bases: TGTGCCAGCAGCCCCGGGAGCACAGATACGCAGTATTTT.

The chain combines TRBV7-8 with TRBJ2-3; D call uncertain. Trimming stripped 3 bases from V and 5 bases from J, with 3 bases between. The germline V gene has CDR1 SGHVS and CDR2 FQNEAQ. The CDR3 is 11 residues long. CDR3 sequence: CASSFRDTQYF. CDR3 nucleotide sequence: TGTGCCAGCAGCTTTAGAGATACGCAGTATTTT.

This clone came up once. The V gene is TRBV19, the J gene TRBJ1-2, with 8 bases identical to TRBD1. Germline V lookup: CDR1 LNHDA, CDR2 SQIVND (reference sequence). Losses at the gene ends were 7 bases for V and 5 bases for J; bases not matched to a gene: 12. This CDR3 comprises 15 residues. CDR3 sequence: CASKTPGGANYGYTF. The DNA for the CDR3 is TGTGCCAGTAAAACCCCAGGGGGCGCGAATTATGGCTACACCTTC.

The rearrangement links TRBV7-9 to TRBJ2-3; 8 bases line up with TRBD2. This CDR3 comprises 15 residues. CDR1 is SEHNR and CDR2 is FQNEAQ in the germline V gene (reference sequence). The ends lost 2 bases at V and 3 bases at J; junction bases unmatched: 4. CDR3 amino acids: CASSLSGSRTDTQYF. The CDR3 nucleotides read TGTGCCAGCAGCTTAAGCGGGAGTCGTACAGATACGCAGTATTTT.